Each of the 6 T cell receptor beta chains below was sequenced from the same sample in a study of T cell repertoires in cytomegalovirus infection. TCRdb recomputed calls from the reads with MiXCR, one row per CDR3 protein. The sample carries around 170,000 distinct CDR3 sequences, under 15% recorded once. Sequencing input: PBMCs. The receptors here all came from a human donor in good health (CMV status not recorded). Some clones in this sample may be carry-over from other donors' samples.

The V and J genes are TRBV15 and TRBJ2-7; no clear D gene. The CDR3 runs to 16 residues. Trimming took off 1 base at V and 1 base at J, with 14 bases between the two ends. CDR1 and CDR2 from the germline V gene are LNHNV and YYDKDF (reference sequence). The CDR3: CATSRAKSGKSYEQYF. The CDR3 bases are TGTGCCACCAGCAGAGCCAAATCTGGGAAGTCCTACGAGCAGTACTTC. The full variable domain, rest sourced from reference TRBV15 and TRBJ2-7, is DAMVIQNPRYQVTQFGKPVTLSCSQTLNHNVMYWYQQKSSQAPKLLFHYYDKDFNNEADTPDNFQSRRPNTSFCFLDIRSPGLGDTAMYLCATSRAKSGKSYEQYFGPGTRLTVT.

This chain uses TRBV2 with TRBJ2-2; perhaps TRBD1 as D (6 bases). CDR3 length: 14 amino acids. Trimming left V 1 base short and J 7 bases short, with 10 bases between. Per the germline V gene, CDR1 is SNHLY and CDR2 is FYNNEI. CDR3 protein: CASSEGQGSGELFF. CDR3 in DNA: TGTGCCAGCAGTGAAGGGCAGGGGAGCGGGGAGCTGTTTTTT.

The chain couples TRBV20-1 to TRBJ2-3; D unclear. Germline CDR1 reads DFQATT; CDR2 reads SNEGSKA (reference sequence). V lost 6 bases and J lost 0, with 16 bases in between. The CDR3 totals 15 residues. For the CDR3, the DNA is TGCAGTGCCTTAAAGCCTTCGGGTAGCACAGATACGCAGTATTTT. Its translation is CSALKPSGSTDTQYF.

This clonotype occurred many times. The V and J genes are TRBV14 and TRBJ2-1; D gene unclear. The V gene lost 1 base and the J gene lost 4 bases, with 17 bases spanning the gap. CDR3 length equals 17 residues. From germline, CDR1 is SGHDN and CDR2 FVKESK. The DNA for the CDR3 is TGTGCCAGCAGCCAAGGGTCCGGGCGAACCATTTACAATGAGCAGTTCTTC. It is translated as CASSQGSGRTIYNEQFF.

This clonotype was recorded a few times. This rearrangement joins TRBV20-1 to TRBJ2-7, with 7 positions matching TRBD2. Germline values: CDR1 DFQATT, CDR2 SNEGSKA (reference sequence). J was trimmed by 3 bases and V by 6 bases; bases with no gene match: 17. The CDR3 extends over 16 amino acids. CDR3 bases: TGCAGTGCCCTAGACAGAGCGGGAAGGTCGTACTACGAGCAGTACTTC. This encodes CSALDRAGRSYYEQYF.

Only a few counts were recorded for this clonotype. The V call is TRBV6-1, the J call TRBJ2-6, with 7 bases identical to TRBD1. The germline CDR1 and CDR2 sequences are MNHNS and SASEGT. J was trimmed by 1 base and V by 7 bases; bases with no gene match: 7. The CDR3 loop spans 16 amino acids. This chain's CDR3 is CASNSGQSSGANVLTF. CDR3 in DNA: TGTGCCAGCAACTCGGGACAGTCATCTGGGGCCAACGTCCTGACTTTC.